The 20 T cell receptor beta chains below all came from one sample that was sequenced in a study of shared clonotypes between healthy human individuals. Sequencing was performed with immunoSEQ multiplex PCR; in TCRdb, only in-frame clones are kept and a portion is missing. This sample has hundreds of thousands of clones, with roughly 77% found just once. Material for sequencing was PBMCs. Source of these receptors: a woman between 40 and 55 years old in good health. Some clones in this sample may be carry-over from other donors' samples.

CDR3 in DNA: TGTGCCTGGAGTGTAGCGGGAGTAGCCAATGAGCAGTTCTTC. Its protein product is CAWSVAGVANEQFF. The chain has TRBV30 and TRBJ2-1; 8 bases agree with TRBD2. The CDR3 has 14 residues. V trimming: 0 bases; J trimming: 6 bases; junction bases outside the gene matches: 4. Per the germline V gene, CDR1 is GTSNPN and CDR2 is SVGIG (reference sequence). Based on the CDR3 plus reference TRBV30 and TRBJ2-1, the full variable domain is SQTIHQWPATLVQPVGSPLSLECTVEGTSNPNLYWYRQAAGRGLQLLFYSVGIGQISSEVPQNLSASRPQDRQFILSSKKLLLSDSGFYLCAWSVAGVANEQFFGPGTRLTVL.

The rearrangement links TRBV5-6 to TRBJ2-5; either TRBD1 or TRBD2 may fit D (5 bases each). The CDR3 totals 15 residues. Germline V gives CDR1 SGHDT, CDR2 YYEEEE. V shed 2 bases and J shed 5 bases, with 16 bases lying between them. CDR3 loop: CASSFGATTRETQYF. The CDR3 DNA reads TGTGCCAGCAGCTTCGGGGCTACAACTAGGGAGACCCAGTACTTC.

The chain uses TRBV11-2 and TRBJ2-7, with 10 bases matching TRBD1. V gave up 0 bases and J gave up 4 bases; unmatched junction bases: 3. The CDR3 contains 15 residues. Germline V lookup: CDR1 SGHAT, CDR2 FQNNGV. The CDR3 spells CASSLESGQGYEQYF. The CDR3 region has the DNA TGTGCCAGCAGCTTAGAGTCGGGACAGGGGTACGAGCAGTACTTC.

The V gene is TRBV28, the J gene TRBJ1-2; 9 positions match TRBD1. This CDR3 is built from 16 residues. The germline gives CDR1 MDHEN, CDR2 SYDVKM. V trimming: 1 base; J trimming: 3 bases; junction bases outside the gene matches: 6. The DNA of the CDR3 is TGTGCCAGCAGTTTATCGGGACAGGGATGGGACTATGGCTACACCTTC. Translation gives CASSLSGQGWDYGYTF.

The sample holds one count of this clone. The rearrangement links TRBV29-1 to TRBJ2-5; D is possibly TRBD2 (6 bases). The V end was cut by 8 bases, the J end by 7 bases, with 17 bases between. Germline V gives CDR1 SQVTM, CDR2 ANQGSEA. This CDR3 has 12 amino acids. The CDR3 bases are TGCAGCCATATTCGGGGGATCGGGACCCAGTACTTC. The encoded protein is CSHIRGIGTQYF. Full variable domain (rest looked up from reference TRBV29-1 and TRBJ2-5): SAVISQKPSRDICQRGTSLTIQCQVDSQVTMMFWYRQQPGQSLTLIATANQGSEATYESGFVIDKFPISRPNLTFSTLTVSNMSPEDSSIYLCSHIRGIGTQYFGPGTRLLVL.

The chain recombines TRBV7-3 with TRBJ2-1; TRBD2 agrees at 13 bases. CDR1 is SGHTA and CDR2 is FQGTGA in the germline V gene. This CDR3 region has 14 residues. Trimming cost V 5 bases and J 7 bases; bases outside gene matches: 2. Written as DNA, the CDR3 is TGTGCCAGCAGCCGGACTAGCGGGAGTAATGAGCAGTTCTTC. The encoded protein is CASSRTSGSNEQFF.

This clone was seen once. The chain employs TRBV18 and TRBJ2-7; D may be TRBD1 (6 bases). There are 13 residues in the CDR3. Trimming pared 3 bases from V and 0 bases from J, leaving 6 bases between. CDR1 is KGHSH and CDR2 is LQKENI in the germline V gene. The CDR3 here is CASSPGASYEQYF. CDR3 DNA sequence: TGTGCCAGCTCACCGGGGGCCTCCTACGAGCAGTACTTC.

This clone was detected a few times. The V call is TRBV11-2, the J call TRBJ2-7, with 12 bases that match TRBD2. CDR3 length: 15 amino acids. Germline V CDR1 and CDR2: SGHAT, FQNNGV. V gave up 1 base and J gave up 3 bases; unmatched junction bases: 1. The CDR3 spells CASSLGTSGDYEQYF. The CDR3 region has the DNA TGTGCCAGCAGCTTAGGGACTAGCGGGGACTACGAGCAGTACTTC.

With regard to this clone: At one end, the junction sequence differs from germline, possibly due to a read error. J is TRBJ2-5 and V is TRBV7-7; 10 bases map to TRBD2. The germline V gene has CDR1 SSHAT and CDR2 FNYEAQ (reference sequence). The CDR3 contains 15 residues. The CDR3 DNA reads as TGTGCTAGCAGCTTAGGAGGGACTAGCGCAGAGACCCAGTACTTC. Translating it yields CASSLGGTSAETQYF.

V is TRBV30 and J is TRBJ2-3; TRBD1 aligns across 7 bases. The V and J ends lost 2 bases and 7 bases, in that order; junction bases with no gene match: 9. The CDR3 has 14 amino acids. The germline V gene has CDR1 GTSNPN and CDR2 SVGIG (reference sequence). CDR3 sequence reads: CAWSLGQHRNTQYF. In DNA, the CDR3 is TGTGCCTGGAGTCTGGGACAGCACCGGAATACGCAGTATTTT.

The chain uses TRBV11-2 and TRBJ1-3; no firm D call. In germline, CDR1 is SGHAT, CDR2 FQNNGV. Trimming left V 5 bases short and J 0 bases short, with 8 bases between. The CDR3 consists of 14 residues. The CDR3 nucleotides read TGTGCCAGCAGCCCGCCAGGCTCTGGAAACACCATATATTTT. Translated: CASSPPGSGNTIYF.

With regard to this clone: This CDR3 is also generated by other DNA sequences in the sample. The CDR3 nucleotides read TGTGCCAGCAGCGTAGCGGGGAACTCTGGAAACACCATATATTTT. This encodes CASSVAGNSGNTIYF. The chain combines TRBV9 with TRBJ1-3; D uncertain. CDR3 length equals 15 residues. Per germline, CDR1 SGDLS and CDR2 YYNGEE. The ends were cut back, 0 bases at V and 0 bases at J, with 7 bases in the middle.

This chain links TRBV27 with TRBJ2-5; no definite D call. This CDR3 contains 15 residues. V lost 0 bases and J lost 9, with 17 bases in between. Germline V gene lookup returns CDR1 MNHEY and CDR2 SMNVEV (reference sequence). This chain's CDR3 is CASSLSGAVFESQYF. The CDR3 nucleotides read TGTGCCAGCAGTTTATCTGGCGCTGTCTTCGAGTCCCAGTACTTC.

The chain uses TRBV6-1 and TRBJ1-1; weak D call: TRBD1 (5 bases). V was trimmed by 6 bases and J by 3 bases, leaving 11 bases between them. This CDR3 has 13 residues. Germline values: CDR1 MNHNS, CDR2 SASEGT. In DNA form, the CDR3 reads TGTGCCAGCAGCGGGGGTAGGGACACTGAAGCTTTCTTT. This encodes CASSGGRDTEAFF.

J is TRBJ2-1 and V is TRBV27; TRBD2 agrees at 12 bases. The V segment lost 7 bases and the J segment 7 bases; nucleotides outside the gene matches: 11. This CDR3 has 16 residues. CDR1 is MNHEY and CDR2 is SMNVEV in the germline V gene (reference sequence). The CDR3 region has the DNA TGTGCCAGCATCCCTAGCGGGAGGGCCGTCCGTAATGAGCAGTTCTTC. Translating it yields CASIPSGRAVRNEQFF.

This clone is a singleton in its sample. At one end the junction does not follow the germline gene, possibly because of a read error. The V gene is TRBV5-1, the J gene TRBJ2-3; the D gene is possibly TRBD2 (6 bases). Germline CDR1 is SGHRS and CDR2 is YFSETQ. This CDR3 has 13 amino acids. CDR3 region: CASRLGEADTQYF. The CDR3 DNA reads TGCGCCAGCAGGTTGGGGGAGGCAGATACGCAGTATTTT.

The chain has TRBV30 and TRBJ2-2; 8 positions match TRBD1. CDR3 size: 16 residues. V gave up 4 bases and J gave up 4 bases; unmatched junction bases: 11. Germline CDR1 reads GTSNPN; CDR2 reads SVGIG (reference sequence). The CDR3 here is CAWIPRGRGPTGELFF. CDR3 sequence (DNA): TGTGCCTGGATTCCCCGTGGCAGGGGGCCCACCGGGGAGCTGTTTTTT.

This sequence joins TRBV6-6 and TRBJ1-1; D is ambiguous. Germline CDR1 and CDR2: MNHNY and SVGAGI (reference sequence). The CDR3 loop spans 13 amino acids. The V end was cut by 5 bases, the J end by 0 bases, with 7 bases between. The CDR3 coding sequence is TGTGCCAGCAGTATACAGCTGAACACTGAAGCTTTCTTT. It encodes CASSIQLNTEAFF.

This chain uses TRBV27 with TRBJ2-7; 7 bases are a match to TRBD2. Looked up from germline, CDR1 is MNHEY and CDR2 is SMNVEV (reference sequence). The ends lost 5 bases at V and 3 bases at J; junction bases unmatched: 4. The CDR3 has 13 residues. The CDR3 sequence: CASSLAAYYEQYF. In DNA form, the CDR3 reads TGTGCCAGCAGTCTAGCGGCTTACTACGAGCAGTACTTC.

The chain carries TRBV7-8 and TRBJ2-7; tentative D call: TRBD2 (5 bases). Germline V gives CDR1 SGHVS, CDR2 FQNEAQ. V was shortened by 5 bases and J by 6 bases, with 17 bases between the two germline ends. There are 14 residues in the CDR3. The DNA for the CDR3 is TGTGCCAGCAGCCCGGGGAAGTTTATGCTCGAGCAGTACTTC. This sequence encodes CASSPGKFMLEQYF. The entire variable domain, with the rest obtained from reference TRBV7-8 and TRBJ2-7, is as follows: GAGVSQSPRYKVAKRGQDVALRCDPISGHVSLFWYQQALGQGPEFLTYFQNEAQLDKSGLPSDRFFAERPEGSVSTLKIQRTQQEDSAVYLCASSPGKFMLEQYFGPGTRLTVT.